This T cell receptor beta chain derives from a study of blood T cell repertoires in COVID-19. For the study at large: Material from acute and convalescent COVID-19 was sourced from the United States, Italy and Spain. The cDNA or gDNA used as material had been derived from T cells, B-cell-depleted T cells, or PBMCs.

Profiled with immunoSEQ multiplex PCR; TCRdb holds only in-frame clones, not every one. The sample gives around 67,000 clones, 70% to 85% of which show up once; 35% to 45% is in the top ten. V was clipped by 4 bases and J by 6 bases, with 12 bases between them. Germline CDR1 and CDR2: KGHSH and LQKENI. This CDR3 region has 13 residues. The TCR comes from a woman in her sixties or seventies with acute or convalescent COVID-19. The chain links TRBV18 to TRBJ1-2; D remains unclear. The specimen was peripheral blood. The CDR3 protein is CASSQSGNDGYTF. DNA of the CDR3: TGTGCCAGCTCACAATCGGGGAACGATGGCTACACCTTC. The entire variable domain, with the rest obtained from reference TRBV18 and TRBJ1-2, is as follows: NAGVMQNPRHLVRRRGQEARLRCSPMKGHSHVYWYRQLPEEGLKFMVYLQKENIIDESGMPKERFSAEFPKEGPSILRIQQVVRGDSAAYFCASSQSGNDGYTFGSGTRLTVV.